This T cell receptor (beta chain) derives from a study of CD8 T cells in ankylosing spondylitis. Study findings and constraints: Earlier reports found some motif variants in synovial fluid and blood in reactive arthritis. There was a TCR beta motif, made of roughly eight highly homologous variants, that appeared characteristic of ankylosing spondylitis blood. CD8+ cells made up the disease-linked clones, which were relatively rare in peripheral blood. Clones linked to disease were reported to show significant enrichment in matched ankylosing spondylitis synovial fluid.

This clonotype was seen many times. The antigen remains unidentified. Each TCR beta library was made by quantitative 5'-RACE that incorporated molecular barcodes. TCRdb re-called the 5' RACE reads with MiXCR, one entry per CDR3 protein. Here the sample spans more than 400,000 distinct CDR3 sequences, less than 6% being singletons. The germline V gene encodes CDR1 DFQATT and CDR2 SNEGSKA (reference sequence). The CDR3 extends over 15 amino acids. Trimming removed 0 bases from V and 5 bases from J, with 14 bases in between. Sequences were obtained from blood, either unsorted or a sorted T cell fraction (not recorded which). The J gene is TRBJ1-5, the V gene TRBV20-1; D is uncertain. This clonotype originated in a male donor with ankylosing spondylitis. This chain's CDR3 is CSARELGRADQPQHF. The CDR3 coding sequence is TGCAGTGCTAGAGAGTTAGGGAGGGCAGATCAGCCCCAGCATTTT.